Each of the 7 T cell receptor beta chains below was sequenced from the same sample in a study of blood T cell repertoires in COVID-19. The assay was immunoSEQ multiplex PCR, and TCRdb's table has in-frame clones only and misses some. The sample lists about 92,000 clones; 80% were seen once. Input material: peripheral blood. The receptors shown here come from an older woman with acute or convalescent COVID-19.

The V call is TRBV27, the J call TRBJ2-2, with unresolved D. The CDR3 has 12 residues. Deletions cut 3 bases from V and 5 bases from J, with 4 bases between. Germline V gives CDR1 MNHEY, CDR2 SMNVEV (reference sequence). The CDR3 is CASSFPTGELFF. CDR3 in DNA: TGTGCCAGCAGTTTTCCAACCGGGGAGCTGTTTTTT.

The chain couples TRBV28 to TRBJ2-7, with 8 positions matching TRBD2. Looked up from germline, CDR1 is MDHEN and CDR2 is SYDVKM. There are 15 residues in the CDR3. V was pared by 5 bases and J by 0 bases, with 6 bases of the junction left unmatched. The CDR3 spells CASSPGGDNSYEQYF. As DNA, the CDR3 is TGTGCCAGCAGTCCCGGGGGGGACAACTCCTACGAGCAGTACTTC. Full variable domain (rest looked up from reference TRBV28 and TRBJ2-7): DVKVTQSSRYLVKRTGEKVFLECVQDMDHENMFWYRQDPGLGLRLIYFSYDVKMKEKGDIPEGYSVSREKKERFSLILESASTNQTSMYLCASSPGGDNSYEQYFGPGTRLTVT.

The chain combines TRBV27 with TRBJ2-7; tentatively, D is TRBD2 (5 bases). The CDR3 sequence is 14 residues long. Germline V gene lookup returns CDR1 MNHEY and CDR2 SMNVEV (reference sequence). V lost 6 bases and J lost 5, with 17 bases in between. The CDR3 nucleotides are TGTGCCAGCAGGGCCGGTTGGCCGGGGAACGAGCAGTACTTC. This gives the protein CASRAGWPGNEQYF.

CDR3 in amino acids: CASSVGAASNEQFF. CDR3 nucleotide sequence: TGTGCCAGCAGCGTAGGGGCAGCCTCCAATGAGCAGTTCTTC. The chain uses TRBV9 and TRBJ2-1; no firm D call. CDR3 size: 14 residues. Germline V lookup: CDR1 SGDLS, CDR2 YYNGEE. V lost 0 bases and J lost 6, with 10 bases in between.

The chain is built from TRBV19 and TRBJ1-5, with a weak D call TRBD1 (5 bases). CDR1 LNHDA and CDR2 SQIVND come from the germline V gene (reference sequence). This CDR3 comprises 17 residues. V lost 8 bases and J 3 bases, leaving 23 bases between the germline ends. Here the CDR3 DNA reads TGTGCCAGTGACCCCGACAGAGTCCGGGCCGACAATCAGCCCCAGCATTTT. Residues: CASDPDRVRADNQPQHF. Based on the CDR3 plus reference TRBV19 and TRBJ1-5, the full variable domain is DGGITQSPKYLFRKEGQNVTLSCEQNLNHDAMYWYRQDPGQGLRLIYYSQIVNDFQKGDIAEGYSVSREKKESFPLTVTSAQKNPTAFYLCASDPDRVRADNQPQHFGDGTRLSIL.

The J gene is TRBJ1-1, the V gene TRBV6-5; D may be TRBD1 (5 bases). Trimming left V 8 bases short and J 4 bases short, with 14 bases between. Germline V lookup: CDR1 MNHEY, CDR2 SVGAGI. This CDR3 spans 13 amino acids. CDR3 bases: TGTGCCAGCCGGGGGGGGTTGGGCACTGAAGCTTTCTTT. Translation gives CASRGGLGTEAFF.

The J gene is TRBJ2-5, the V gene TRBV6-5; D possibly corresponds to TRBD1 (5 bases). In germline, CDR1 is MNHEY, CDR2 SVGAGI. V shed 6 bases and J shed 4 bases, with 9 bases lying between them. This CDR3 contains 12 residues. Here the CDR3 DNA reads TGTGCCAGCAGGGGGCGCGTAGAGACCCAGTACTTC. Translation gives CASRGRVETQYF.